This TCR beta chain was profiled in a study of preoperative IRX-2 immunotherapy in early breast cancer. Treatment defined: preoperative locoregional IRX-2 cytokine immunotherapy. Patients received preoperative, locoregional IRX-2 cytokine immunotherapy in a phase Ib study. Only in-frame clones appear in the TCRdb table, and some are missing; sequencing was by immunoSEQ multiplex PCR. Among about 25,000 clones, approximately 95% were seen once, and the ten largest hold under 20%. CDR1 is GTSNPN and CDR2 is SVGIG in the germline V gene (reference sequence). Trimming stripped 3 bases from V and 0 bases from J, with 11 bases between. The CDR3 is 14 residues long.

The chain combines TRBV30 with TRBJ1-1; D possibly corresponds to TRBD1 (5 bases). The receptor was derived from a human donor with breast cancer. This material consisted of tumor tissue, taken after IRX-2 immunotherapy. CDR3 region: CAWRGGVMNTEAFF. CDR3 DNA: TGTGCCTGGAGGGGGGGTGTCATGAACACTGAAGCTTTCTTT.